These T cell receptor beta chains were read from a single sample in a study of blood T cells in healthy people across ages. One entry per CDR3 protein results from TCRdb running MiXCR on the 5' RACE reads. The sample shows 870,000 or so distinct CDR3 sequences, more than 25% of them seen only once. What was sequenced was blood. These receptors all stem from an elderly woman in good health. Each CDR3 is given with its conserved first and last residue. The order of the fields is D gene, CDR3 length, J gene, V gene, clone size, CDR3 DNA, CDR3 protein. The D gene is left open where the match is weak. Size is omitted from some rows. Given values are once, few, many or a class for expanded clones.

D: TRBD2; length: 16; J: TRBJ2-1; V: TRBV27; size: few; DNA: TGTGCCAGCAGTAATCTAGCGGGGGGGTTTGGGGATGAGCAGTTCTTC; CDR3: CASSNLAGGFGDEQFF
D: NA; length: 12; J: TRBJ2-7; V: TRBV30; size: once; DNA: TGTGCCTGCCACATCACGGGTTGCGAGCAGTACTTC; CDR3: CACHITGCEQYF
D: NA; length: 14; J: TRBJ1-2; V: TRBV14; size: few; DNA: TGTGCCAGCAGCCAGGACATACAGCCCCATGGCTACACCTTC; CDR3: CASSQDIQPHGYTF
D: NA; length: 14; J: TRBJ1-5; V: TRBV6-6; size: many; DNA: TGTGCCAGCAGTTATGGGCCTCTCGATCAGCCCCAGCATTTT; CDR3: CASSYGPLDQPQHF
D: NA; length: 14; J: TRBJ2-1; V: TRBV12-3/TRBV12-4; size: NA; DNA: TGTGCCAGCAGTTTAGCGCAGGTACAGGTAGAGCAGTTCTTC; CDR3: CASSLAQVQVEQFF
D: NA; length: 15; J: TRBJ2-4; V: TRBV20-1; size: NA; DNA: TGCAGTGCCCCTCAGGAGGGTATAGCCAAAAACATTCAGTACTTC; CDR3: CSAPQEGIAKNIQYF
D: NA; length: 15; J: TRBJ2-2; V: TRBV5-1; size: NA; DNA: TGCGCCAGCAGCTTGGCAGAATATAACACCGGGGAGCTGTTTTTT; CDR3: CASSLAEYNTGELFF
D: NA; length: 14; J: TRBJ1-1; V: TRBV11-2; size: few; DNA: TGTGCCAGCAGCTTGGCCTGGCAGAACACTGAAGCTTTCTTT; CDR3: CASSLAWQNTEAFF
D: NA; length: 15; J: TRBJ1-1; V: TRBV6-2/TRBV6-3; size: NA; DNA: TGTGCCAGCAGTTACTTAGGACAGATGAACACTGAAGCTTTCTTT; CDR3: CASSYLGQMNTEAFF
D: NA; length: 14; J: TRBJ2-3; V: TRBV6-1; size: NA; DNA: TGTGCCAGCAGTGAATCTAGGGCGGCAGATACGCAGTATTTT; CDR3: CASSESRAADTQYF
D: TRBD1; length: 13; J: TRBJ2-7; V: TRBV18; size: NA; DNA: TGTGCCAGCTCACTAGAACAGGGGGCCGAGCAGTACTTC; CDR3: CASSLEQGAEQYF
D: TRBD2; length: 16; J: TRBJ2-5; V: TRBV6-2/TRBV6-3; size: many; DNA: TGTGCCAGCAGCCGTCTACGCGGGGGTGGAGCTGAGACCCAGTACTTC; CDR3: CASSRLRGGGAETQYF
D: TRBD1; length: 16; J: TRBJ1-2; V: TRBV5-1; size: few; DNA: TGCGCCAGCAGCTTATACGGACAGGTGGGATCCTGGGGCTACACCTTC; CDR3: CASSLYGQVGSWGYTF
D: NA; length: 13; J: TRBJ2-3; V: TRBV20-1; size: many; DNA: TGCGGGCTTCTGACAAGCGGGACAGATACGCAGTATTTT; CDR3: CGLLTSGTDTQYF
D: TRBD1; length: 17; J: TRBJ2-3; V: TRBV5-6; size: many; DNA: TGTGCCAGCAGCTCTCCACTTCAGGGGGAATTTTCGGATACGCAGTATTTT; CDR3: CASSSPLQGEFSDTQYF
D: NA; length: 12; J: TRBJ2-5; V: TRBV5-1; size: many; DNA: TGCGCCAGCTGGACGGATCAAGAGACCCAGTACTTC; CDR3: CASWTDQETQYF
D: NA; length: 12; J: TRBJ2-1; V: TRBV12-5; size: many; DNA: TGTGCTAGTGGTTCCGTCAACGGGGGACAGTTCTTC; CDR3: CASGSVNGGQFF
D: NA; length: 14; J: TRBJ1-2; V: TRBV25-1; size: many; DNA: TGTGCCAGCAGTGCCTCCGGGACGGTCTATGGCTACACCTTC; CDR3: CASSASGTVYGYTF
D: NA; length: 15; J: TRBJ1-1; V: TRBV7-9; size: few; DNA: TGTGCCAGCAGCCTTGATGGAGGGAAGAACACTGAAGCTTTCTTT; CDR3: CASSLDGGKNTEAFF
D: TRBD1; length: 15; J: TRBJ1-2; V: TRBV7-2; size: once; DNA: TGTGCCAGCAGCTCCGAGTCCAGGACAGGGCAAGGCTACACCTTC; CDR3: CASSSESRTGQGYTF
D: NA; length: 15; J: TRBJ1-5; V: TRBV27; size: NA; DNA: TGTGCCAGCAGTTTATTCCCCGGAAACAATCAGCCCCAGCATTTT; CDR3: CASSLFPGNNQPQHF
D: NA; length: 14; J: TRBJ1-1; V: TRBV6-6; size: few; DNA: TGTGCCAGCAGCACGGCCTTAACAAGCGCTGAAGCTTTCTTT; CDR3: CASSTALTSAEAFF
D: NA; length: 13; J: TRBJ1-1; V: TRBV24-1; size: few; DNA: TGTGCCACCAGTGACTGGGGGGGCACTGAAGCTTTCTTT; CDR3: CATSDWGGTEAFF
D: NA; length: 12; J: TRBJ1-1; V: TRBV6-2/TRBV6-3; size: NA; DNA: TGTGCCAGCGGAACAGGGAGGACTGAAGCTTTCTTT; CDR3: CASGTGRTEAFF